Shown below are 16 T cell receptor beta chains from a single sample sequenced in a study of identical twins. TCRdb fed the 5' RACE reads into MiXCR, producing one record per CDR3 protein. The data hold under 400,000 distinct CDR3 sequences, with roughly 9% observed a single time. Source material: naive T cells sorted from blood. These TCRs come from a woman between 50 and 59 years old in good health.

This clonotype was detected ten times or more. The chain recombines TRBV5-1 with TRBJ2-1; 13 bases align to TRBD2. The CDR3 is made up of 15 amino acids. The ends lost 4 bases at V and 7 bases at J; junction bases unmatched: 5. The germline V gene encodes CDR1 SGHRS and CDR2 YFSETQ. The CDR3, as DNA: TGCGCCAGCAGCCCTCGGACTAGCGGGAGAAATGAGCAGTTCTTC. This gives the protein CASSPRTSGRNEQFF. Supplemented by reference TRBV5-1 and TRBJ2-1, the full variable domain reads KAGVTQTPRYLIKTRGQQVTLSCSPISGHRSVSWYQQTPGQGLQFLFEYFSETQRNKGNFPGRFSGRQFSNSRSEMNVSTLELGDSALYLCASSPRTSGRNEQFFGPGTRLTVL.

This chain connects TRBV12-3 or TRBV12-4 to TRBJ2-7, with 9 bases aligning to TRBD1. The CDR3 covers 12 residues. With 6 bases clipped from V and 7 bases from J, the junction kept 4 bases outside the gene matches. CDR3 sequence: CASSPGQGEQYV. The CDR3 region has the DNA TGTGCCAGCAGCCCCGGACAGGGGGAGCAGTACGTC.

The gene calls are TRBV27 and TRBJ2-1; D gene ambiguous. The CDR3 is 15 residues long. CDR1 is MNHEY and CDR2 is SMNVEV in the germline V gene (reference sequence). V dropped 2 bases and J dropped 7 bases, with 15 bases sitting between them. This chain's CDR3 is CASSLVVTKSNEQFF. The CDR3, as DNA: TGTGCCAGCAGTTTAGTAGTAACCAAGTCGAATGAGCAGTTCTTC.

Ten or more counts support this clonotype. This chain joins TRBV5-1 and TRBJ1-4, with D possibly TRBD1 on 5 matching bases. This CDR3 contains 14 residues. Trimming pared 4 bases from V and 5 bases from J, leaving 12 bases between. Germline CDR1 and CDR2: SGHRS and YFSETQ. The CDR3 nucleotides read TGCGCCAGCAGCCGGGGGACGGTCAATGAAAAACTGTTTTTT. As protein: CASSRGTVNEKLFF.

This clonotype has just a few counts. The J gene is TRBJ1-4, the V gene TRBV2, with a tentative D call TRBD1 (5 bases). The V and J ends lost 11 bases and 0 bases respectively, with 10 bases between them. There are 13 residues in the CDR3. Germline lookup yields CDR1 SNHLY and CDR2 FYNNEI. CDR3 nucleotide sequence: TGTGCCGGATCACAGGCAACTAATGAAAAACTGTTTTTT. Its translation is CAGSQATNEKLFF.

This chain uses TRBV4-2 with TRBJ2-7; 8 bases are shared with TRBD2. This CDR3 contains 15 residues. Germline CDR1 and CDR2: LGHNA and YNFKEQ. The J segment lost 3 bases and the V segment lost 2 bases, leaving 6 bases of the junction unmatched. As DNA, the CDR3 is TGTGCCAGCAGCCAACAGGCTAGCGGGTTCTACGAGCAGTACTTC. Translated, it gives CASSQQASGFYEQYF.

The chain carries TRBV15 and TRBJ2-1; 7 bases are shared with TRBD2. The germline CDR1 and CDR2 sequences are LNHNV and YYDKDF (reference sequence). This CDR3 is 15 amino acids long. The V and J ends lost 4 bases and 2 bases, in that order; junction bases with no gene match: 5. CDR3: CATSTRLAPYNEQFF. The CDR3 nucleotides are TGTGCCACCAGCACCCGACTAGCCCCCTACAATGAGCAGTTCTTC.

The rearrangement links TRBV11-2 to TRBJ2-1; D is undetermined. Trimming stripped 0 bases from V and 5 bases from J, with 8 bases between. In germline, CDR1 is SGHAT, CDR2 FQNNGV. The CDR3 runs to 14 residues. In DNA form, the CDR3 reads TGTGCCAGCAGCTTAGATATTTCGAACAATGAGCAGTTCTTC. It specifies CASSLDISNNEQFF.

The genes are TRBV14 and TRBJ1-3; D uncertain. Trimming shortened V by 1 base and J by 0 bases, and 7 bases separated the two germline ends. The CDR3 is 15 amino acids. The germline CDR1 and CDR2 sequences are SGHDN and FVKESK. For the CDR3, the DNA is TGTGCCAGCAGCCAAGTTATAGCCTCTGGAAACACCATATATTTT. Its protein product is CASSQVIASGNTIYF.

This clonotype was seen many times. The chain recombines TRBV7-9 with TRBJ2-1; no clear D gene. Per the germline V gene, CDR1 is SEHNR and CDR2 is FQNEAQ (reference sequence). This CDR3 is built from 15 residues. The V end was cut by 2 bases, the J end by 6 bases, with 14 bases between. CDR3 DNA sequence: TGTGCCAGCAGCTTACCCCAACTCGATTCCAATGAGCAGTTCTTC. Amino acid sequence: CASSLPQLDSNEQFF.

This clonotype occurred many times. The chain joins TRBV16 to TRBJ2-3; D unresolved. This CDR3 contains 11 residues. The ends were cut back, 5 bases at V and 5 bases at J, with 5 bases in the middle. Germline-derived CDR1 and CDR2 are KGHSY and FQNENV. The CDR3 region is CASSNGDTQYF. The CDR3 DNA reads TGTGCCAGCAGCAACGGAGATACGCAGTATTTT.

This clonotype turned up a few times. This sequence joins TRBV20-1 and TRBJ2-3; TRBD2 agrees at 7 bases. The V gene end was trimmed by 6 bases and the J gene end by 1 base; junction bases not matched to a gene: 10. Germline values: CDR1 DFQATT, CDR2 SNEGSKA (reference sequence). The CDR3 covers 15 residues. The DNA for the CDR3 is TGCAGTGCAAGAACACTAGCGTCAGGCACAGATACGCAGTATTTT. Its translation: CSARTLASGTDTQYF.

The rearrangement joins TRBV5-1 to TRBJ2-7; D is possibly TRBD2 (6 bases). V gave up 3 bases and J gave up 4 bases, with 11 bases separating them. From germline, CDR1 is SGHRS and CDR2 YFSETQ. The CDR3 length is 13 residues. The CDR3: CASSSQGGYEQYF. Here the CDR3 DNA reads TGCGCCAGCAGCTCCCAAGGAGGGTACGAGCAGTACTTC.

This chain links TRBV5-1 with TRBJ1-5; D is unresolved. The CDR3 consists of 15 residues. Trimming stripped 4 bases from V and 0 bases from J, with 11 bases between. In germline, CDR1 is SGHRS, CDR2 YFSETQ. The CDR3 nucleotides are TGCGCCAGCAGCCTGGACCCCTATAGCAATCAGCCCCAGCATTTT. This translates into CASSLDPYSNQPQHF.

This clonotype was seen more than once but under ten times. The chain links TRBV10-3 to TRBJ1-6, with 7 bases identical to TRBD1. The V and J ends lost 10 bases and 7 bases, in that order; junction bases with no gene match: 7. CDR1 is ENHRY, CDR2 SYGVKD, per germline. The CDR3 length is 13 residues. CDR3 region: CANRQGWNSPLHF. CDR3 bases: TGTGCCAATAGACAGGGTTGGAATTCACCCCTCCACTTT.

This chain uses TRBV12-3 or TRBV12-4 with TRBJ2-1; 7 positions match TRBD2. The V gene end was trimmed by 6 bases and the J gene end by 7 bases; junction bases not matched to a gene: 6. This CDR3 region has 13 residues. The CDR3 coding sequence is TGTGCCAGCAGAGGACAACTAGCGAATGAGCAGTTCTTC. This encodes CASRGQLANEQFF.